The T cell receptor (beta chain) described here comes from a study of OX40 agonist ivuxolimab in advanced cancers. Profiled with immunoSEQ multiplex PCR; TCRdb holds only in-frame clones, not every one. The top ten hold 30% to 40% of the sample, which has tens of thousands of clones, just under 85% seen once. The germline V gene encodes CDR1 SNHLY and CDR2 FYNNEI. The V and J ends lost 6 bases and 9 bases respectively, with 12 bases between them. The CDR3 consists of 11 residues. This clone has more than one count but fewer than ten. This chain connects TRBV2 to TRBJ2-7; D ambiguous. The TCR comes from an adult with an advanced solid tumor such as melanoma, head and neck, liver or kidney cancer. This specimen was CD4+ or CD8+ T cells sorted from blood, taken in a trial of the OX40 agonist ivuxolimab. This chain's CDR3 is CASSLTHGQYF. CDR3 coding DNA: TGTGCCAGCAGCCTTACTCACGGGCAGTACTTC.